One and the same sample provided the 22 T cell receptor beta chains below, sequenced in a study of T cells in Graves' hyperthyroidism and ophthalmopathy. Amplification of TCR beta CDR3 regions was performed using RNA transcripts as template. The primer set for the first-round RT-PCR of the TCR CDR3 was HTBI. TCRdb fed the multiplex PCR reads into MiXCR, producing one record per CDR3 protein. This repertoire shows a few hundred thousand distinct CDR3 sequences, around a fifth found once; its top ten account for about two fifths. The sample consisted of blood. The source is a man aged 50 to 60 with Graves' ophthalmopathy.

This clonotype appeared many times. The V call is TRBV28, the J call TRBJ1-1; possible D gene TRBD1, 5 bases. The CDR3 spans 15 residues. CDR1 and CDR2 (germline): MDHEN, SYDVKM. Trimming removed 5 bases at V and 4 bases at J, with 17 bases between. As DNA, the CDR3 is TGTGCCAGCAGTCCCTGGGGCCCCTCGGGCACTGAAGCTTTCTTT. As protein: CASSPWGPSGTEAFF. The whole variable domain, remainder taken from reference TRBV28 and TRBJ1-1, is DVKVTQSSRYLVKRTGEKVFLECVQDMDHENMFWYRQDPGLGLRLIYFSYDVKMKEKGDIPEGYSVSREKKERFSLILESASTNQTSMYLCASSPWGPSGTEAFFGQGTRLTVV.

This rearrangement joins TRBV10-3 to TRBJ2-7; 8 nucleotides line up with TRBD1. V gave up 0 bases and J gave up 4 bases; unmatched junction bases: 5. This CDR3 has 15 amino acids. Per germline, CDR1 ENHRY and CDR2 SYGVKD. The CDR3 region has the DNA TGTGCCATCAGTGAGTCAGGTCAGGGGGCGTACGAGCAGTACTTC. Its protein product is CAISESGQGAYEQYF.

In this sample, this clonotype turned up many times. The chain is built from TRBV28 and TRBJ1-1; 7 nucleotides align to TRBD1. CDR3 size: 17 residues. Per the germline V gene, CDR1 is MDHEN and CDR2 is SYDVKM. V lost 2 bases and J lost 0; bases outside the gene matches: 9. CDR3 sequence (DNA): TGTGCCAGCAGTTTAGGTTACAGGGGTCCGATGAACACTGAAGCTTTCTTT. Translation gives CASSLGYRGPMNTEAFF.

The chain links TRBV27 to TRBJ2-7, with D perhaps given as TRBD1 or TRBD2 (6 bases each). This CDR3 is 15 amino acids long. The V gene's germline CDR1 is MNHEY and CDR2 SMNVEV (reference sequence). Trimming removed 6 bases at V and 0 bases at J, with 15 bases between. The CDR3 protein is CASRGWGASSYEQYF. Written as DNA, the CDR3 is TGTGCCAGCAGAGGTTGGGGGGCGAGCTCCTACGAGCAGTACTTC.

The chain combines TRBV28 with TRBJ2-7; possibly TRBD1 or TRBD2 for D (6 bases each). CDR3 length equals 11 residues. V lost 10 bases and J 6 bases, leaving 13 bases between the germline ends. Germline assignment: CDR1 MDHEN and CDR2 SYDVKM. The CDR3 region has the DNA TGTGCCACACAAAGGGGGGTCGAGCAGTACTTC. It specifies CATQRGVEQYF.

This chain links TRBV9 with TRBJ2-5, with D maybe TRBD1 (7 bases). Germline CDR1 is SGDLS and CDR2 is YYNGEE. The ends were cut back, 6 bases at V and 7 bases at J, with 22 bases in the middle. The CDR3 length is 15 residues. The CDR3, as DNA: TGTGCCAGCACCCCTATGGGACAGAAGGGAGGGACCCAGTACTTC. Its translation: CASTPMGQKGGTQYF.

This clonotype was observed many times. The chain links TRBV6-1 to TRBJ1-5; TRBD1 agrees at 7 bases. Germline V gene data show CDR1 as MNHNS and CDR2 as SASEGT. With V trimmed by 8 bases and J by 7 bases, 8 bases remained unmatched. The CDR3 length is 13 residues. This CDR3 reads CASRPGQHQPQHF. Written as DNA, the CDR3 is TGTGCCAGCCGGCCGGGACAGCACCAGCCCCAGCATTTT.

This clonotype has only a few counts. The rearrangement uses TRBV4-1 and TRBJ2-7, with D tentatively TRBD1 (5 bases). Germline CDR1 reads MGHRA; CDR2 reads YSYEKL. Trimming took 4 bases from V and 6 from J, leaving 16 bases between them. The CDR3 is made up of 14 amino acids. The CDR3 coding sequence is TGCGCCAGCAGCCGACCCGGACATCTGGTCGAGCAGTACTTC. Translating gives CASSRPGHLVEQYF.

In its sample, this clonotype was seen a few times. The CDR3 DNA is TGTGCCAGCAGTTACAAACATTCCTCTCCTGAGCAGTTCTTC. This gives the protein CASSYKHSSPEQFF. The V and J genes are TRBV6-5 and TRBJ2-1; D unclear. The CDR3 is 14 residues long. The V gene's germline CDR1 is MNHEY and CDR2 SVGAGI. Trimming shortened V by 2 bases and J by 9 bases, and 14 bases separated the two germline ends.

V is TRBV19 and J is TRBJ1-5, with TRBD1 identical over 9 bases. The junction had 1 base not matched to a gene; V was cut back by 4 bases and J by 6 bases. The CDR3 loop spans 13 amino acids. Germline V gene lookup returns CDR1 LNHDA and CDR2 SQIVND (reference sequence). The CDR3 is CASSRDRVQPQHF. As DNA, the CDR3 is TGTGCCAGTAGTAGGGACAGGGTTCAGCCCCAGCATTTT.

This clonotype was detected only a few times. The chain joins TRBV7-8 to TRBJ1-5; 8 nucleotides line up with TRBD1. Trimming cost V 5 bases and J 5 bases; bases outside gene matches: 8. The germline V gene has CDR1 SGHVS and CDR2 FQNEAQ. The CDR3 consists of 15 residues. CDR3 sequence: CASSHRDRRDQPQHF. The CDR3 nucleotides are TGTGCCAGCAGCCACCGGGACAGGCGGGATCAGCCCCAGCATTTT.

The chain employs TRBV19 and TRBJ1-1; D not resolved. CDR3 length: 11 amino acids. Germline V CDR1 and CDR2: LNHDA, SQIVND (reference sequence). Trimming took 10 bases from V and 9 from J, leaving 15 bases between them. CDR3 amino acids: CATFMNAQAFF. The CDR3 nucleotides are TGTGCCACGTTTATGAACGCTCAAGCTTTCTTT.

This clonotype was recorded at least ten times. The chain links TRBV3-1 to TRBJ1-1; D gene uncertain. V gave up 4 bases and J gave up 8 bases, with 20 bases separating them. The CDR3 sequence is 15 residues long. Germline values: CDR1 LGHDT, CDR2 YNNKEL (reference sequence). CDR3 region: CASSRIRTAITEAFF. The CDR3 bases are TGTGCCAGCAGCCGAATCCGGACGGCGATAACAGAAGCTTTCTTT. The whole variable domain, remainder taken from reference TRBV3-1 and TRBJ1-1, is DTAVSQTPKYLVTQMGNDKSIKCEQNLGHDTMYWYKQDSKKFLKIMFSYNNKELIINETVPNRFSPKSPDKAHLNLHINSLELGDSAVYFCASSRIRTAITEAFFGQGTRLTVV.

This clonotype came up many times. This chain uses TRBV3-1 with TRBJ2-1; the match to TRBD2 covers 8 bases. The CDR3 runs to 15 residues. The V segment lost 4 bases and the J segment 4 bases; nucleotides outside the gene matches: 6. Per the germline V gene, CDR1 is LGHDT and CDR2 is YNNKEL (reference sequence). The CDR3 bases are TGTGCCAGCAGCCCGGTAACTAGCGGTTACAATGAGCAGTTCTTC. Translated: CASSPVTSGYNEQFF.

This clonotype has a count of ten or more. CDR3 amino acids: CASSLAGAGQYYEQYF. The CDR3 DNA sequence: TGTGCCAGCAGTTTAGCAGGCGCAGGGCAGTACTACGAGCAGTACTTC. This chain uses TRBV28 with TRBJ2-7, with D possibly being TRBD1 (5 bases). Trimming removed 2 bases from V and 3 bases from J, with 17 bases in between. Germline V CDR1 and CDR2: MDHEN, SYDVKM. The CDR3 extends over 16 amino acids.

The CDR3 loop is CSARDGVSPPYTQYF. DNA of the CDR3: TGCAGTGCTAGAGATGGGGTTAGCCCTCCCTATACGCAGTATTTT. The rearrangement uses TRBV20-1 and TRBJ2-3; D gene ambiguous. The CDR3 has 15 residues. V shed 0 bases and J shed 7 bases, with 17 bases lying between them. Germline assignment: CDR1 DFQATT and CDR2 SNEGSKA (reference sequence).

This clonotype came up a few times. This chain's CDR3 is CASSRRWPGQGTGELFF. DNA of the CDR3: TGTGCCAGCAGCCGCCGGTGGCCGGGACAGGGGACCGGGGAGCTGTTTTTT. The chain combines TRBV7-2 with TRBJ2-2; 10 bases agree with TRBD1. The CDR3 loop spans 17 amino acids. V lost 5 bases to trimming and J lost 5 bases; unmatched junction nucleotides: 11. Germline-derived CDR1 and CDR2 are SGHTA and FQGNSA.

The rearrangement uses TRBV3-1 and TRBJ2-2, with a weak D call TRBD1 (5 bases). V lost 4 bases, J lost 2 bases, and 8 bases lay in between. Per germline, CDR1 LGHDT and CDR2 YNNKEL (reference sequence). The CDR3 loop spans 14 amino acids. The CDR3 nucleotides read TGTGCCAGCAGCCGCGACAGCAACACCGGGGAGCTGTTTTTT. As protein: CASSRDSNTGELFF.

J is TRBJ2-7 and V is TRBV7-9; the D gene is possibly TRBD2 (6 bases). The CDR3 runs to 15 residues. CDR1 SEHNR and CDR2 FQNEAQ come from the germline V gene (reference sequence). The ends were cut back, 4 bases at V and 3 bases at J, with 16 bases in the middle. The CDR3 sequence is CASSSQAGTDYEQYF. In nucleotides, the CDR3 is TGTGCCAGCAGCTCACAGGCGGGGACCGACTACGAGCAGTACTTC.

This clonotype was counted between two and nine times. The chain uses TRBV4-1 and TRBJ1-2, with 7 bases aligning to TRBD1. There are 16 residues in the CDR3. V lost 3 bases to trimming and J lost 4 bases; unmatched junction nucleotides: 11. Germline lookup yields CDR1 MGHRA and CDR2 YSYEKL. The CDR3 nucleotides read TGCGCCAGCAGCCACATACGACAGGGAATCTCCTATGGCTACACCTTC. Amino acids: CASSHIRQGISYGYTF.

The chain joins TRBV5-1 to TRBJ1-1, with TRBD1 matching over 8 bases. Germline loops: CDR1 SGHRS, CDR2 YFSETQ. After removal of 5 bases from V and 4 bases from J, the junction contained 4 bases not matched to a gene. The CDR3 contains 13 residues. The CDR3, as DNA: TGCGCCAGCAGGCCCGACAGGGGCACTGAAGCTTTCTTT. It encodes CASRPDRGTEAFF.

In this sample, this clonotype turned up many times. The chain is built from TRBV7-9 and TRBJ2-7; 7 nucleotides match TRBD2. CDR1 is SEHNR and CDR2 is FQNEAQ in the germline V gene (reference sequence). This CDR3 comprises 13 residues. V shed 5 bases and J 0 bases; nucleotides not matched to a gene: 1. The CDR3 DNA follows: TGTGCCAGCAGCCGGGACTACTCCTACGAGCAGTACTTC. Its protein is CASSRDYSYEQYF.